One sample yielded the 23 T cell receptor gamma chains listed below, sequenced in a study of gamma-delta chains in newborns, infants, children. TCRdb fed the reads to CATT. The table lists roughly 870 gamma-chain clones, 2% to 2.5% of them singletons, with less than 25% in the top ten. The sample was blood. The receptors originated from a child who was a newborn, infant or young child, either healthy, febrile or measles-vaccinated (not recorded which).

The V gene is TRGV3, the J gene TRGJP1. The CDR3 contains 13 residues. From germline, CDR1 is VTNTFY and CDR2 YDVSTARD (reference sequence). V lost 0 bases and J lost 6; bases outside the gene matches: 1. The CDR3, as DNA: TGTGCCACCTGGGACAGGCCTGGTTGGTTCAAGATATTT. Residues: CATWDRPGWFKIF.

Of note for this clone: TCRdb attributes to this sequence the protein of a much larger clone, which differs from the DNA translation at residue 5; a read error is likely, and the protein displayed is translated from the DNA. The genes are TRGV9 and TRGJP. This CDR3 comprises 16 residues. Germline V CDR1 and CDR2: GITISATS, ISYDGTV (reference sequence). V lost 6 bases, J lost 4 bases, and 6 bases stayed unmatched. In nucleotides, the CDR3 is TGTGCCTTGTGGAAGGATCAAGAGTTGGGCAAAAAAATCAAGGTATTT. As protein: CALWKDQELGKKIKVF.

Concerning this clone: TCRdb records a much larger clone's protein for this DNA, with a difference at residue 10 that likely arises from a read error; the protein given is the translation of the DNA. CDR3: CATWDGQYYRKLF. The DNA for the CDR3 is TGTGCCACCTGGGATGGGCAATATTATAGGAAACTCTTT. This rearrangement joins TRGV4 to TRGJ1 or TRGJ2. Germline CDR1 EGSTGY, CDR2 YDSYTSSV. The CDR3 runs to 13 residues.

The chain has TRGV3 and TRGJP2. Germline CDR1 VTNTFY, CDR2 YDVSTARD (reference sequence). Losses at the gene ends were 4 bases for V and 1 base for J; bases not matched to a gene: 0. There are 13 residues in the CDR3. The CDR3 loop reads CATWDSSDWIKTF. The CDR3, as DNA: TGTGCCACCTGGGATAGTAGTGATTGGATCAAGACGTTT.

As regards this clone: The TCRdb protein, from a much larger clone, departs from this DNA's translation at residue 5, likely by read error; the protein shown derives from the DNA. V and J are TRGV3 and TRGJ1 or TRGJ2. The CDR3 runs to 13 residues. Germline CDR1 is VTNTFY and CDR2 is YDVSTARD (reference sequence). Unmatched junction bases numbered 5, after V lost 5 bases and J lost 1 base. The CDR3: CATWGKNYYKKLF. The CDR3 DNA is TGTGCCACCTGGGGCAAAAATTATTATAAGAAACTCTTT.

On this clone itself: The translation of this DNA and the TCRdb protein of a much larger clone differ at residue 8, probably owing to a read error; the protein shown here is translated from the DNA. In DNA form, the CDR3 reads TGTGCCTTGTGGGTAGGTTGGTCCAAGATATTT. Translating it yields CALWVGWSKIF. The chain recombines TRGV9 with TRGJP1. This CDR3 comprises 11 residues. Germline lookup yields CDR1 GITISATS and CDR2 ISYDGTV (reference sequence).

With regard to this clone: This likely reflects a read error, since a far larger clone is one base away. The chain is built from TRGV4 and TRGJ1 or TRGJ2. CDR3 length equals 12 residues. Germline V lookup: CDR1 EGSTGY, CDR2 YDSYTSSV. In nucleotides, the CDR3 is TGTACCACCTGGGATGTTTATTATAAGAAACTCTTT. It encodes CTTWDVYYKKLF.

Turning to this clone: The protein held in TCRdb is that of a much larger clone and does not match this DNA's translation at residue 13, likely because of a read error; the protein shown is translated from the DNA. The rearrangement links TRGV3 to TRGJP2. The germline V gene encodes CDR1 VTNTFY and CDR2 YDVSTARD (reference sequence). The CDR3 covers 15 residues. CDR3 in amino acids: CATWDIPRSDWIETF. DNA of the CDR3: TGTGCCACCTGGGACATCCCGCGGAGTGATTGGATCGAGACGTTT.

This clone was observed a handful of times. A much larger clone is a single base away; this may be a read error. The same CDR3 can be traced to other DNA sequences in this sample. CDR3 sequence reads: CALWEVQGELGKKIKVF. In nucleotides, the CDR3 is TGCGCCTTGTGGGAGGTGCAGGGAGAGTTGGGCAAAAAAATCAAGGTATTT. This chain connects TRGV9 to TRGJP. CDR1 and CDR2 from the germline V gene are GITISATS and ISYDGTV (reference sequence). The CDR3 length is 17 residues.

Notes on this clone: A much larger clone sits a single nucleotide away, making a read error possible. This chain connects TRGV3 to TRGJ1 or TRGJ2. This CDR3 has 12 amino acids. Germline values: CDR1 VTNTFY, CDR2 YDVSTARD (reference sequence). J was trimmed by 4 bases and V by 4 bases; bases with no gene match: 4. The CDR3 nucleotides read TGTGCCACCTGGGATGGCTATTATAAGAAACTCTTT. Translating it yields CATWDGYYKKLF.

In the case of this clone: Mismatch with germline at one junction end may stem from a read error. The V gene is TRGV9, the J gene TRGJP. Germline lookup yields CDR1 GITISATS and CDR2 ISYDGTV (reference sequence). The CDR3 contains 18 residues. As DNA, the CDR3 is TGCGCCTTGTGGGAGGTGGTAATGGGGAGATTGGGCAAAAAAATCAAGGTATTT. Translated, it gives CALWEVVMGRLGKKIKVF.

This clone was detected a few times. This likely reflects a read error, since a far larger clone is one base away. The V and J genes are TRGV3 and TRGJ1 or TRGJ2. V lost 0 bases to trimming and J lost 9 bases; unmatched junction nucleotides: 5. The CDR3 has 12 amino acids. Germline CDR1 reads VTNTFY; CDR2 reads YDVSTARD (reference sequence). The chain's CDR3 is CATWDRHCKKLF. For the CDR3, the DNA is TGTGCCACCTGGGACAGGCATTGTAAGAAACTCTTT.

This clone was counted between two and nine times. A read error is the likely source, as a far larger clone sits one nucleotide away. The chain recombines TRGV5 with TRGJ1 or TRGJ2. Germline V CDR1 and CDR2: VINAFY, YDVSNSKD. Losses at the gene ends were 3 bases for V and 4 bases for J; bases not matched to a gene: 3. The CDR3 is 12 amino acids. The CDR3 loop is CATWDLYYKKLF. CDR3 bases: TGTGCCACCTGGGACTTGTATTATAAGAAACTCTTT.

There are a few counts of this clone. A far larger clone is just one base off, so this is likely a read error. This chain links TRGV4 with TRGJ1 or TRGJ2. Germline V gene data show CDR1 as EGSTGY and CDR2 as YDSYTSSV. V lost 0 bases and J lost 5; bases outside the gene matches: 1. This CDR3 comprises 12 residues. In DNA, the CDR3 is TGTGCCACCTGGGATGGGCATTATAAGAAACTCTTT. Protein: CATWDGHYKKLF.

As to this clone: TCRdb's entry gives the protein of a much larger clone, which mismatches this DNA's translation at residue 14, likely from a read error; the protein reported here is translated from the DNA. The genes are TRGV9 and TRGJP. The CDR3 covers 16 residues. Germline CDR1 reads GITISATS; CDR2 reads ISYDGTV (reference sequence). The CDR3 spells CALWEGRELGKKIEVF. The CDR3 coding sequence is TGTGCCTTGTGGGAGGGTCGGGAGTTGGGCAAAAAAATCGAGGTATTT.

The table lists this clone with a few counts. This likely traces to a read error, being one base from a far larger clone. J is TRGJ1 or TRGJ2 and V is TRGV3. The CDR3 has 12 amino acids. Trimming took 5 bases from V and 4 from J; bases not matched to a gene: 5. Germline CDR1 is VTNTFY and CDR2 is YDVSTARD (reference sequence). This chain's CDR3 is CATWGRYYKKLF. The CDR3 region has the DNA TGTGCCACCTGGGGCCGCTATTATAAGAAACTCTTT.

This clone counts as large (0.1 to 1%). J is TRGJ1 or TRGJ2 and V is TRGV9. This CDR3 has 13 residues. In germline, CDR1 is GITISATS, CDR2 ISYDGTV (reference sequence). V shed 0 bases, J shed 2 bases, and the junction held 1 base outside the gene matches. CDR3 DNA sequence: TGTGCCTTGTGGGAGGTGGATTATTATAAGAAACTCTTT. Translated: CALWEVDYYKKLF.

This clone appeared a few times. The mismatch at residue 12 between this DNA's translation and the TCRdb protein of a much larger clone likely reflects a read error; the protein shown is translated from the DNA. The chain combines TRGV4 with TRGJP1. Germline V CDR1 and CDR2: EGSTGY, YDSYTSSV. There are 16 residues in the CDR3. The CDR3 DNA follows: TGTGCCACCTGGGATGGGCGATATACCACTGGTAGGTTCAAGATATTT. This codes for CATWDGRYTTGRFKIF.

As concerns this clone: This likely stems from a read error, as it lies one base from a far larger clone. Other DNA variants within this sample encode the same CDR3. The genes are TRGV3 and TRGJ1 or TRGJ2. The ends lost 4 bases at V and 9 bases at J; junction bases unmatched: 9. Germline V gene lookup returns CDR1 VTNTFY and CDR2 YDVSTARD (reference sequence). The CDR3 totals 12 residues. Written as DNA, the CDR3 is TGTGCCACCTGGGATAGGCGCGGTAAGAAACTCTTT. Translation: CATWDRRGKKLF.

As concerns this clone: This is likely an artifact of a read error, given a far larger clone one base away. At the DNA level, this CDR3 is encoded by other sequences in the same sample as well. This chain uses TRGV9 with TRGJP. The J segment lost 11 bases and the V segment lost 2 bases, leaving 9 bases of the junction unmatched. CDR3 length: 16 residues. Germline V gene data show CDR1 as GITISATS and CDR2 as ISYDGTV (reference sequence). CDR3 nucleotides: TGTGCCTTGTGGGAGGGGAGGCTTCTGGGCAAAAAAATCAAGGTATTT. Translation gives CALWEGRLLGKKIKVF.

This clone is large (0.1 to 1%). V is TRGV8 and J is TRGJ1 or TRGJ2. The CDR3 extends over 11 amino acids. Germline CDR1 reads VENAVY; CDR2 reads YDSYNSRV. V shed 6 bases, J shed 2 bases, and the junction held 1 base outside the gene matches. In DNA, the CDR3 is TGTGCCACCTGGTATTATTATAAGAAACTCTTT. This translates into CATWYYYKKLF.

A note on this clone: The mismatch at residue 3 between this DNA's translation and the TCRdb protein of a much larger clone likely reflects a read error; the protein shown is translated from the DNA. CDR3 region: CAAWSTSDWIKTF. In DNA form, the CDR3 reads TGTGCCGCCTGGTCCACTAGTGATTGGATCAAGACGTTT. The J gene is TRGJP2, the V gene TRGV8. The V gene's germline CDR1 is VENAVY and CDR2 YDSYNSRV. The CDR3 consists of 13 residues.

A note on this clone: One base separates it from a far larger clone, so it is likely a read error. The chain joins TRGV4 to TRGJ1 or TRGJ2. CDR1 EGSTGY and CDR2 YDSYTSSV come from the germline V gene. The CDR3 runs to 12 residues. The CDR3 loop is CAAWDGPWGKLF. The CDR3 DNA sequence: TGTGCCGCCTGGGATGGGCCGTGGGGGAAACTCTTT.